The next 22 T cell receptor beta chains were all read from a single sample in a study of cytomegalovirus exposure and HLA in healthy donors. The PCR had 60 Vbeta and 13 Jbeta primers. The data were produced by immunoSEQ multiplex PCR, yet TCRdb's version contains in-frame clones alone and is incomplete. The sample includes about 190,000 clones, over 70% of them seen just once. Material for sequencing was PBMCs. Source of these receptors: a woman aged 18-30 years in good health and CMV-seronegative.

The CDR3 spells CAISAGQGLENYGYTF. The CDR3 region has the DNA TGTGCCATCAGTGCCGGCCAGGGGCTTGAGAACTATGGCTACACCTTC. This chain links TRBV10-3 with TRBJ1-2; maybe TRBD1 (6 bases). The V gene's germline CDR1 is ENHRY and CDR2 SYGVKD. Trimming removed 4 bases at V and 2 bases at J, with 17 bases between. The CDR3 has 16 residues.

This clone was seen once. In DNA, the CDR3 is TGCGCCAGCAGCGAACACGATGAGCAGTTCTTC. It yields the protein CASSEHDEQFF. The chain carries TRBV4-3 and TRBJ2-1, with D hard to call. Trimming pared 5 bases from V and 8 bases from J, leaving 7 bases between. The CDR3 sequence is 11 residues long. The germline V gene has CDR1 LGHNA and CDR2 YSLEER.

V is TRBV28 and J is TRBJ2-7; D is ambiguous. The CDR3 contains 14 residues. The germline CDR1 and CDR2 sequences are MDHEN and SYDVKM. The ends were cut back, 6 bases at V and 3 bases at J, with 15 bases in the middle. The CDR3 DNA is TGTGCCAGCAGCCTTTTTTTAAAGAGCTACGAGCAGTACTTC. This gives the protein CASSLFLKSYEQYF.

V is TRBV20-1 and J is TRBJ1-1; no firm D call. The germline CDR1 and CDR2 sequences are DFQATT and SNEGSKA (reference sequence). The CDR3 sequence is 11 residues long. The V and J ends lost 5 bases and 4 bases respectively, with 8 bases between them. The CDR3: CSALIGTEAFF. CDR3 nucleotide sequence: TGCAGTGCTTTGATCGGCACTGAAGCTTTCTTT.

V is TRBV2 and J is TRBJ1-2; D gene uncertain. Germline CDR1 SNHLY, CDR2 FYNNEI. V lost 1 base, J lost 4 bases, and 22 bases lay in between. The CDR3 covers 18 residues. In DNA form, the CDR3 reads TGTGCCAGCAGTGAAGGTATCGGGTCGACTAACGAAATCTATGGCTACACCTTC. Translated: CASSEGIGSTNEIYGYTF.

This chain connects TRBV5-1 to TRBJ1-5; 8 nucleotides agree with TRBD1. Unmatched junction bases numbered 8, after V lost 4 bases and J lost 5 bases. Germline lookup yields CDR1 SGHRS and CDR2 YFSETQ. CDR3 length: 15 residues. CDR3 in DNA: TGCGCCAGCAGCCGTACAGGGGGTGACGATCAGCCCCAGCATTTT. It codes for CASSRTGGDDQPQHF.

This chain connects TRBV7-2 to TRBJ1-2; tentatively, D is TRBD1 (5 bases). The CDR3 extends over 14 amino acids. V shed 6 bases and J shed 4 bases, with 15 bases lying between them. Germline V lookup: CDR1 SGHTA, CDR2 FQGNSA. CDR3 sequence reads: CASSSKAGGYGYTF. The CDR3 nucleotides read TGTGCCAGCAGTTCAAAGGCGGGGGGCTATGGCTACACCTTC.

The V call is TRBV5-6, the J call TRBJ1-1; D ambiguous. Germline V gene data show CDR1 as SGHDT and CDR2 as YYEEEE. This CDR3 comprises 17 residues. The V gene lost 0 bases and the J gene lost 3 bases, with 18 bases spanning the gap. The CDR3 region is CASSLVGPAGGYTEAFF. The CDR3 nucleotides are TGTGCCAGCAGCTTGGTCGGGCCCGCAGGAGGGTACACTGAAGCTTTCTTT.

The CDR3 DNA reads as TGTGCCAGCAGCACAGCTGGACAGCTCAAGTCCGGGGAGCTGTTTTTT. Protein product: CASSTAGQLKSGELFF. The chain combines TRBV7-9 with TRBJ2-2; TRBD1 might be the D (6 bases). There are 16 residues in the CDR3. V was trimmed by 5 bases and J by 6 bases, leaving 19 bases between them. The germline gives CDR1 SEHNR, CDR2 FQNEAQ (reference sequence).

This clone showed up just once. CDR3 region: CASSLYEDTQYF. Written as DNA, the CDR3 is TGTGCCAGCAGCTTGTATGAGGATACGCAGTATTTT. This sequence joins TRBV5-4 and TRBJ2-3; no definite D call. This CDR3 is built from 12 residues. Germline V gene lookup returns CDR1 SGHNT and CDR2 YYREEE (reference sequence). Deletions cut 1 base from V and 6 bases from J, with 6 bases between.

This clone came up a few times. The J gene is TRBJ2-3, the V gene TRBV5-1; the match to TRBD2 covers 9 bases. Germline CDR1 SGHRS, CDR2 YFSETQ. J was trimmed by 4 bases and V by 5 bases; bases with no gene match: 14. The CDR3 extends over 17 amino acids. CDR3 bases: TGCGCCAGCAGTTCCTCCAGCGGGGGGATTAGCGCAGATACGCAGTATTTT. Its protein product is CASSSSSGGISADTQYF.

The rearrangement links TRBV30 to TRBJ2-1; 9 bases are shared with TRBD1. Germline trimming cut 5 bases from V and 10 bases from J; bases unmatched to any gene: 6. The CDR3 extends over 12 amino acids. Germline CDR1 and CDR2: GTSNPN and SVGIG (reference sequence). Here the CDR3 reads CAWDGQGQEQFF. The CDR3 region has the DNA TGTGCCTGGGACGGACAGGGGCAAGAGCAGTTCTTC. Based on the CDR3 plus reference TRBV30 and TRBJ2-1, the full variable domain is SQTIHQWPATLVQPVGSPLSLECTVEGTSNPNLYWYRQAAGRGLQLLFYSVGIGQISSEVPQNLSASRPQDRQFILSSKKLLLSDSGFYLCAWDGQGQEQFFGPGTRLTVL.

This clone has more than one count but fewer than ten. The CDR3, as DNA: TGTGCCAGCAGCTTAGGGCTAGCGGGATACAATGAGCAGTTCTTC. It is translated as CASSLGLAGYNEQFF. This chain connects TRBV7-3 to TRBJ2-1, with 9 bases identical to TRBD2. CDR1 is SGHTA and CDR2 is FQGTGA in the germline V gene. The CDR3 is 15 residues long. The ends lost 2 bases at V and 4 bases at J; junction bases unmatched: 3.

The genes are TRBV6-1 and TRBJ1-4; a possible D gene is TRBD1 (6 bases). The CDR3 is made up of 16 amino acids. The V end was cut by 2 bases, the J end by 4 bases, with 14 bases between. The germline gives CDR1 MNHNS, CDR2 SASEGT. The CDR3 loop is CASSEPPGQINEKLFF. The DNA of the CDR3 is TGTGCCAGCAGTGAACCTCCGGGACAAATTAATGAAAAACTGTTTTTT.

The chain carries TRBV11-2 and TRBJ1-2, with D maybe TRBD1 (5 bases). This CDR3 has 13 amino acids. V lost 5 bases, J lost 0 bases, and 7 bases lay in between. Germline values: CDR1 SGHAT, CDR2 FQNNGV. This CDR3 reads CASSPTANYGYTF. CDR3 DNA: TGTGCCAGCAGCCCGACAGCTAACTATGGCTACACCTTC. The complete variable domain, with remaining parts taken from reference TRBV11-2 and TRBJ1-2, reads EAGVAQSPRYKIIEKRQSVAFWCNPISGHATLYWYQQILGQGPKLLIQFQNNGVVDDSQLPKDRFSAERLKGVDSTLKIQPAKLEDSAVYLCASSPTANYGYTFGSGTRLTVV.

J is TRBJ1-2 and V is TRBV30; D ambiguous. The germline V gene encodes CDR1 GTSNPN and CDR2 SVGIG (reference sequence). The CDR3 runs 11 residues. Trimming stripped 1 base from V and 6 bases from J, with 6 bases between. This chain's CDR3 is CAWSAFHGYTF. The CDR3, as DNA: TGTGCCTGGAGTGCATTTCATGGCTACACCTTC. The full variable domain, completed using reference TRBV30 and TRBJ1-2, is SQTIHQWPATLVQPVGSPLSLECTVEGTSNPNLYWYRQAAGRGLQLLFYSVGIGQISSEVPQNLSASRPQDRQFILSSKKLLLSDSGFYLCAWSAFHGYTFGSGTRLTVV.

This CDR3 is CASSAVPGGSVVSTQYF. The CDR3 nucleotides are TGTGCCAGCAGCGCGGTGCCTGGCGGGAGTGTAGTTAGTACGCAGTATTTT. This chain connects TRBV5-4 to TRBJ2-3, with 7 bases aligning to TRBD2. The CDR3 consists of 17 residues. CDR1 is SGHNT, CDR2 YYREEE, per germline (reference sequence). The V gene end was trimmed by 4 bases and the J gene end by 8 bases; junction bases not matched to a gene: 19.

This clone has a single count. The V gene is TRBV15, the J gene TRBJ2-5; a weak D match, TRBD2 (6 bases). The germline gives CDR1 LNHNV, CDR2 YYDKDF (reference sequence). The CDR3 runs 13 residues. Trimming stripped 4 bases from V and 4 bases from J, with 10 bases between. The CDR3 bases are TGTGCCACCAGCAAATTGGGGGGAGAGACCCAGTACTTC. Protein sequence: CATSKLGGETQYF.

The chain links TRBV7-2 to TRBJ1-5; TRBD1 is a possible D gene (5 bases). The germline V and J ends were trimmed by 0 bases and 2 bases, with 8 bases remaining between them. This CDR3 contains 15 residues. Germline V CDR1 and CDR2: SGHTA, FQGNSA. Written as DNA, the CDR3 is TGTGCCAGCAGCTTAGCGTCGGGGGGCAATCAGCCCCAGCATTTT. Its translation is CASSLASGGNQPQHF.

The chain recombines TRBV2 with TRBJ2-3; TRBD2 matches at 9 bases. The CDR3 is 16 amino acids. V was clipped by 3 bases and J by 5 bases; unmatched bases: 9. Germline CDR1 and CDR2: SNHLY and FYNNEI. DNA of the CDR3: TGTGCCAGCAGTGAGATCGGCGGGGGGGCGAGAGATACGCAGTATTTT. Translation gives CASSEIGGGARDTQYF.

The chain is built from TRBV19 and TRBJ2-6; perhaps TRBD1 as D (5 bases). The germline CDR1 and CDR2 sequences are LNHDA and SQIVND (reference sequence). There are 16 residues in the CDR3. Trimming pared 6 bases from V and 2 bases from J, leaving 14 bases between. The CDR3 loop is CASSQNRFTGANVLTF. The CDR3 DNA reads as TGTGCCAGTAGCCAAAACAGGTTTACTGGGGCCAACGTCCTGACTTTC.

The chain uses TRBV9 and TRBJ2-1; D gene unclear. This CDR3 is built from 14 residues. CDR1 and CDR2 from the germline V gene are SGDLS and YYNGEE. The V end was cut by 4 bases, the J end by 10 bases, with 18 bases between. The CDR3 bases are TGTGCCAGCAGCCCGACCCCTAGAGTTCACGAGCAGTTCTTC. Translated, it gives CASSPTPRVHEQFF.